The source of this TCR beta chain is a study of blood T cells in healthy people across ages. With a J-beta primer mix and a sample-barcoded 5' primer, a second PCR ran about 6 to 11 cycles. TCRdb re-called the 5' RACE reads with MiXCR, one entry per CDR3 protein. Of hundreds of thousands of distinct CDR3 sequences listed, 20% to 30% are singletons. Drawn from each donor were approximately 9.5 milliliters of peripheral blood. No fewer than 6 million PBMCs went into each sample. The CDR3 loop spans 14 amino acids. Germline CDR1 reads DFQATT; CDR2 reads SNEGSKA (reference sequence). V was shortened by 6 bases and J by 2 bases, with 13 bases between the two germline ends. These data also formed part of another study, on T cells of mothers and their children. That work contributes: Every mother supplied over 9 million TCR beta CDR3 reads and every child about 3 million.

The rearrangement uses TRBV20-1 and TRBJ2-2; perhaps TRBD1 as D (5 bases). The sample taken for sequencing was blood. This sequence originates from a boy aged 5-17 years in good health. The CDR3 spells CSAPLGANTGELFF. In DNA form, the CDR3 reads TGCAGTGCCCCCCTAGGGGCCAACACCGGGGAGCTGTTTTTT.